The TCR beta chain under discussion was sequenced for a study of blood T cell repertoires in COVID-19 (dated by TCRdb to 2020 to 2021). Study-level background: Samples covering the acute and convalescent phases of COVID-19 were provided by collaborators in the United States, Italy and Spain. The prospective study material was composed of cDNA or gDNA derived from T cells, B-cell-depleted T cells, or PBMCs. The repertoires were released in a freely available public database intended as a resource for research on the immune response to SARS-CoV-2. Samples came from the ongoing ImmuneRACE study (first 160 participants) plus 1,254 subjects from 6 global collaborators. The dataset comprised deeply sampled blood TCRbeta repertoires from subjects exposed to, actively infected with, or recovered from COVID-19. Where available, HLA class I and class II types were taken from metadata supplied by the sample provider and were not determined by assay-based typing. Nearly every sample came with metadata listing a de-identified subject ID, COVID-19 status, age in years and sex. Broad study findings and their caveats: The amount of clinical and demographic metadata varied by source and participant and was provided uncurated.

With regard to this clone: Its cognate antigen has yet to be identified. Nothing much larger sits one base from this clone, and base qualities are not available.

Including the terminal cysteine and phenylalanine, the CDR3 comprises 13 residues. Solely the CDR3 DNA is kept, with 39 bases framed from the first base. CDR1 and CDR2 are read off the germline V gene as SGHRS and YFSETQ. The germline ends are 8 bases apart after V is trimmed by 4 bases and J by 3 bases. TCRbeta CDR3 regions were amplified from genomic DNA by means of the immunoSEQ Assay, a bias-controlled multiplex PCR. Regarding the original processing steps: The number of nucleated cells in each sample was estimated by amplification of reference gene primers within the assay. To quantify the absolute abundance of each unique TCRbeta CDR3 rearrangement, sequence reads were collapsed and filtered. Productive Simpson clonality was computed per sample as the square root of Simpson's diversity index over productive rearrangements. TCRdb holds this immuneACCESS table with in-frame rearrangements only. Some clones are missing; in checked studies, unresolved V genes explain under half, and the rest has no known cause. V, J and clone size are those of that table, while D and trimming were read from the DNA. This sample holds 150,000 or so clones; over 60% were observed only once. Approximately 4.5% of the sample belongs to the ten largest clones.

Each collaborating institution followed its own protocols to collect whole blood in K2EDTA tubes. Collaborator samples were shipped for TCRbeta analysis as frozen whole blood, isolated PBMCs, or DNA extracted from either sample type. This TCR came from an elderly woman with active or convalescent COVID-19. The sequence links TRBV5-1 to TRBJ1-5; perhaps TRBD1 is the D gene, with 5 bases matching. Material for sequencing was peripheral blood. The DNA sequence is TGCGCCAGCAGCCCAGGGATCAATCAGCCCCAGCATTTT. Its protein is CASSPGINQPQHF.